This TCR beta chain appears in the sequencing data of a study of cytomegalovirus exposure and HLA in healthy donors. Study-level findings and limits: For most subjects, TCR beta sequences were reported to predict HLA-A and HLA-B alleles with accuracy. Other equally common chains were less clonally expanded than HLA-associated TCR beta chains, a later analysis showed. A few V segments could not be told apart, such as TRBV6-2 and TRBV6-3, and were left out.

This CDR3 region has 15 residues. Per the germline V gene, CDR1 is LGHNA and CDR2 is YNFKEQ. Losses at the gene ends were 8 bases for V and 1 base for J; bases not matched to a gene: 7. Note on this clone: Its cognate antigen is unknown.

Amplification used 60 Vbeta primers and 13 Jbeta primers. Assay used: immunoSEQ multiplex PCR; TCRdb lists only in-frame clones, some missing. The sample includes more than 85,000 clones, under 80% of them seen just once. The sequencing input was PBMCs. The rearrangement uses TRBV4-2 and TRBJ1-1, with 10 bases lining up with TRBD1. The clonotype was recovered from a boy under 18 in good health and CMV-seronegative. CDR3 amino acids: CASSPGDRGNTEAFF. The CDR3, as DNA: TGTGCCAGCTCCCCCGGGGACAGGGGGAACACTGAAGCTTTCTTT.